A single sample is the source of the 2 T cell receptor beta chains below, sequenced in a study of cytomegalovirus exposure and HLA in healthy donors. Amplification used 60 Vbeta primers and 13 Jbeta primers. Some clones are missing from TCRdb's copy, which holds only in-frame ones; the method was immunoSEQ multiplex PCR. The sample contains around 94,000 clones, around 69% of which appear only once. Sample: PBMCs. The receptors originated from a man aged 25 to 40 in good health and CMV-seronegative.

The chain's CDR3 is CASSQVTGAGLAFF. The CDR3 DNA follows: TGTGCCAGCAGCCAAGTGACAGGCGCAGGGTTGGCTTTCTTT. This chain joins TRBV16 and TRBJ1-1; D may be TRBD1 (6 bases). CDR1 KGHSY and CDR2 FQNENV come from the germline V gene. V was pared by 2 bases and J by 11 bases, with 18 bases between. The CDR3 loop spans 14 amino acids.

The rearrangement links TRBV6-1 to TRBJ2-7, with TRBD2 identical over 8 bases. Germline values: CDR1 MNHNS, CDR2 SASEGT. V shed 2 bases, J shed 7 bases, and the junction held 7 bases outside the gene matches. This CDR3 spans 14 amino acids. The CDR3 DNA reads as TGTGCCAGCAGTGAATCGACTAGCGCGTGGGAGCAGTACTTC. This encodes CASSESTSAWEQYF.